This is a list of T cell receptor beta chains from one sample in a study of blood T cell repertoires in COVID-19. Only in-frame clones appear in the TCRdb table, and some are missing; sequencing was by immunoSEQ multiplex PCR. Counted here are 150,000 to 250,000 clones, roughly 82% occurring once; the ten biggest clones make up 12%. Source material: PBMCs or T cells enriched from blood (not recorded which). These receptors all come from a man aged 35 to 55 who had recovered from COVID-19. Each CDR3 is given with its conserved first and last residue. A D gene is named only where the DNA matches it firmly. Size is omitted from some rows. Given values are once, few, many or a class for expanded clones.

V gene	D gene	clone size	J gene	CDR3 DNA	CDR3 protein
TRBV27	-	-	TRBJ1-5	TGTGCCAGCAGTTTAAAAGGGGTAAATCAGCCCCAGCATTTT	CASSLKGVNQPQHF
TRBV5-1	-	few	TRBJ2-7	TGCGCCAGCAGCTTAAGTACAGGGACCCTCTCCTACGAGCAGTACTTC	CASSLSTGTLSYEQYF
TRBV5-1	-	-	TRBJ2-2	TGCGCCAGCAGCCCGATGGACAGCTACACCGGGGAGCTGTTTTTT	CASSPMDSYTGELFF
TRBV19	TRBD1	-	TRBJ1-1	TGTGCCAGTAGTTCAAGGACAGGGGGCCCGAACACTGAAGCTTTCTTT	CASSSRTGGPNTEAFF
TRBV30	TRBD1	-	TRBJ1-3	TGTGCCTGGGCCGCGACAGGGACCAGAAACACCATATATTTT	CAWAATGTRNTIYF
TRBV28	TRBD1	few	TRBJ2-1	TGTGCCAGCAGAGACAAGGGGGCTCGGTACAATGAGCAGTTCTTC	CASRDKGARYNEQFF
TRBV13	TRBD2	-	TRBJ2-1	TGTGCCAGCAGCCCTTGGGGTAGCGGGGGCTACAATGAGCAGTTCTTC	CASSPWGSGGYNEQFF
TRBV6-1	TRBD2	-	TRBJ2-1	TGTGCCAGCAGTGAGCCCTCTAGCGGGAGCCTCAATGAGCAGTTCTTC	CASSEPSSGSLNEQFF
TRBV5-6	TRBD1	once	TRBJ1-2	TGTGCCAGCAGCTTGGGGACAGGCGGGTTTGGAGGCTACACCTTC	CASSLGTGGFGGYTF
TRBV27	-	-	TRBJ1-2	TGTGCCAGCAGTCCAAGGCAGGGGCTCGATGGCTACACCTTC	CASSPRQGLDGYTF
TRBV7-2	-	-	TRBJ2-3	TGTGCCAGCAGCTTAGCGCCCGGGGGAGGCACAGATACGCAGTATTTT	CASSLAPGGGTDTQYF
TRBV28	-	-	TRBJ1-3	TGTGCCAGCAGTTTTAGTCTCGAGGGGAGGGCTGGAAACACCATATATTTT	CASSFSLEGRAGNTIYF
TRBV2	-	-	TRBJ2-4	TGTGCCAGCAGTTCTCGAGGGCCGGGCAAAAACATTCAGTACTTC	CASSSRGPGKNIQYF
TRBV4-2	TRBD1	-	TRBJ2-5	TGTGCCAGCAGCCCGGGACAGGGCCAAGAGACCCAGTACTTC	CASSPGQGQETQYF